This is a list of T cell receptor beta chains from one sample in a study of technical replicates of blood from four donors. Data came from immunoSEQ multiplex PCR; TCRdb stores just in-frame clones and leaves some out. The top ten clones hold about 0.38% of a sample with almost 70,000 clones, about 90% of them seen once. Sequenced sample: T cells isolated from PBMCs. These TCRs come from a human donor in good health. The CDR3 runs from the conserved cysteine through the conserved F or W. The order of the fields is J gene, D gene, V gene, clone size, CDR3 DNA, CDR3 protein. D genes are given only for firm matches. Clone size is stated in some rows and not others, as once, few, many or a class when expanded.

>TRBJ2-5|TRBD2|TRBV5-4|NA
TGTGCCAGCAGCTACGGGACTAACACTGCAGAGACCCAGTACTTC
CASSYGTNTAETQYF
>TRBJ2-7|TRBD2|TRBV2|NA
TGTGCCAGCAGTGGCAACCTAGCGGGAGGGCCCCACGAGCAGTACTTC
CASSGNLAGGPHEQYF
>TRBJ1-2|NA|TRBV5-1|NA
TGCGCCAGCAGACAGGCTAACTATGGCTACACCTTC
CASRQANYGYTF
>TRBJ2-4|NA|TRBV5-1|NA
TGCGCCAGCAGCTTGGTATTCGTGGCTAGAGAGGAAAACATTCAGTACTTC
CASSLVFVAREENIQYF
>TRBJ2-7|TRBD2|TRBV29-1|NA
TGCAGCGTCTACGTGGGAGGGCCATACGAGCAGTACTTC
CSVYVGGPYEQYF
>TRBJ2-7|TRBD1|TRBV19|NA
TGTGCCAGTACTACAGGGGGTGGATACGAGCAGTACTTC
CASTTGGGYEQYF
>TRBJ2-7|TRBD2|TRBV2|once
TGTGCCAGCATACGGGAGGTTGGACACGAGCAGTACTTC
CASIREVGHEQYF
>TRBJ1-1|NA|TRBV30|once
TGTGCCTGGAGTGAGTCCGCATCGGGTGAAGCTTTCTTT
CAWSESASGEAFF
>TRBJ2-5|TRBD1|TRBV5-8|once
TGTGCCAGCAGCTTAGGTGGACAGGGAAAAGAGACCCAGTACTTC
CASSLGGQGKETQYF
>TRBJ1-2|NA|TRBV29-1|once
TGCAGCGTTGAAGACAGGGGCCTCCCCTATGGCTACACCTTC
CSVEDRGLPYGYTF
>TRBJ2-5|TRBD1|TRBV2|once
TGTGCCAGCAGGGAGACAGGGGTAGAGACCCAGTACTTC
CASRETGVETQYF
>TRBJ1-1|NA|TRBV10-3|NA
TGTGCCATCAGCCAGTCGAACACTGAAGCTTTCTTT
CAISQSNTEAFF
>TRBJ1-4|TRBD1|TRBV28|NA
TGTGCCAGCTCAGCACCAGGGACAGGGAATGAAAAACTGTTTTTT
CASSAPGTGNEKLFF
>TRBJ2-1|TRBD2|TRBV7-8|NA
TGTGCCAGCAGCTTAGCGGGAGGGTTCGCTGAGCAGTTCTTC
CASSLAGGFAEQFF
>TRBJ2-7|TRBD2|TRBV7-9|once
TGTGCCAGCAGCGGGACTAGCGGCGAGCAGTACTTC
CASSGTSGEQYF
>TRBJ2-7|TRBD2|TRBV6-5|NA
TGTGCCAGCAGTAGCATACTAGCGGGATCCCCCGAGCAGTACTTC
CASSSILAGSPEQYF
>TRBJ2-7|TRBD1|TRBV7-9|few
TGTGCCAGCAGCCCCGAAAGGACAGGATACGAGCAGTACTTC
CASSPERTGYEQYF
>TRBJ2-7|TRBD2|TRBV9|once
TGTGCCAGCAGCGTAGGGACTAGCGAGCGCTACGAGCAGTACTTC
CASSVGTSERYEQYF
>TRBJ1-3|TRBD1|TRBV18|few
TGTGCCAGCTCTACAGGGGGCTCTGGAAACACCATATATTTT
CASSTGGSGNTIYF
>TRBJ2-7|TRBD1|TRBV5-6|NA
TGTGCCAGCAGCTTGGGTGGGCCAGGGGGAGAGCAGTACTTC
CASSLGGPGGEQYF
>TRBJ2-3|NA|TRBV5-8|NA
TGTGCCAGCAGCCGAGACCAGCGGCCCACAGATACGCAGTATTTT
CASSRDQRPTDTQYF
>TRBJ1-1|TRBD1|TRBV7-2|NA
TGTGCCAGCAGCTTAGAGGGACAGGGGTTCGCTGAAGCTTTCTTT
CASSLEGQGFAEAFF
>TRBJ2-2|NA|TRBV10-1|NA
TGCGCCAGCCCCCCCAGGGCGGTCGGGGAGCTGTTTTTT
CASPPRAVGELFF